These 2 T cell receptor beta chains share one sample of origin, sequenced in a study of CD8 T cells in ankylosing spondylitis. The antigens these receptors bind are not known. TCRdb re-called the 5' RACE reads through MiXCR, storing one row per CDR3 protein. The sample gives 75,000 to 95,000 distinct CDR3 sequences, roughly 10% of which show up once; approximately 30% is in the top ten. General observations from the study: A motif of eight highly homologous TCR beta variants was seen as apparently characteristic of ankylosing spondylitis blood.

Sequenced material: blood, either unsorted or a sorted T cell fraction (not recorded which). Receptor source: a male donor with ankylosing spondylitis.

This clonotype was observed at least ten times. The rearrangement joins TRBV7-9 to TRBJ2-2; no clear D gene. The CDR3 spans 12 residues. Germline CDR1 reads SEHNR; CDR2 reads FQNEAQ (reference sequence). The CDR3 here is CGSRAPAGELFF. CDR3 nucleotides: TGTGGGTCAAGGGCCCCGGCCGGGGAGCTGTTTTTT. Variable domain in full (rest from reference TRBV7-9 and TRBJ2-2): DTGVSQNPRHKITKRGQNVTFRCDPISEHNRLYWYRQTLGQGPEFLTYFQNEAQLEKSRLLSDRFSAERPKGSFSTLEIQRTEQGDSAMYLCGSRAPAGELFFGEGSRLTVL.

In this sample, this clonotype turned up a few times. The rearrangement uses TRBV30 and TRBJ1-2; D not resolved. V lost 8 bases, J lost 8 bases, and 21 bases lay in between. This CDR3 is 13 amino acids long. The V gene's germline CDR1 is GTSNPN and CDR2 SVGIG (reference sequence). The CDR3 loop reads CALRTPAERGYTF. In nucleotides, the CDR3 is TGTGCCCTTCGGACTCCAGCGGAGAGGGGCTACACCTTC.